Presented here are 13 T cell receptor beta chains from one specimen sequenced in a study of blood T cell repertoires in COVID-19. Repertoires were generated with immunoSEQ multiplex PCR, while TCRdb's copy carries only in-frame clones and drops some. Of approximately 150,000 clones listed, 83% are singletons. The specimen sequenced was peripheral blood. The receptors come from a woman of 80 years or more with acute or convalescent COVID-19.

The chain is built from TRBV28 and TRBJ2-2; possibly TRBD1 for D (5 bases). The CDR3 is made up of 16 amino acids. Trimming stripped 3 bases from V and 2 bases from J, with 13 bases between. Looked up from germline, CDR1 is MDHEN and CDR2 is SYDVKM. In nucleotides, the CDR3 is TGTGCCAGCAGTTTGGCCCGTAGGGGTAACACCGGGGAGCTGTTTTTT. Translating it yields CASSLARRGNTGELFF.

This clone came up once. The V and J genes are TRBV19 and TRBJ1-4, with 7 bases aligning to TRBD1. The trim removed 6 bases at V and 5 bases at J, leaving 9 bases unmatched. The CDR3 has 15 residues. CDR1 is LNHDA and CDR2 is SQIVND in the germline V gene (reference sequence). The CDR3 nucleotides read TGTGCCAGTAGGAGAGGGGACAGCTTCAATGAAAAACTGTTTTTT. Protein product: CASRRGDSFNEKLFF.

This chain connects TRBV24-1 to TRBJ1-6, with D possibly TRBD1 on 5 matching bases. The CDR3 covers 17 residues. Germline V gene lookup returns CDR1 KGHDR and CDR2 SFDVKD. V lost 1 base and J 3 bases, leaving 12 bases between the germline ends. The chain's CDR3 is CATSDFPDSNYNSPLHF. As DNA, the CDR3 is TGTGCCACCAGTGATTTCCCAGACAGTAACTATAATTCACCCCTCCACTTT.

This clone was detected once. The chain combines TRBV28 with TRBJ2-6; D might be TRBD2 (6 bases). This CDR3 has 19 residues. The germline V and J ends were trimmed by 3 bases and 0 bases, with 18 bases remaining between them. Looked up from germline, CDR1 is MDHEN and CDR2 is SYDVKM. This CDR3 reads CASSFRDWRGSSGANVLTF. In DNA form, the CDR3 reads TGTGCCAGCAGTTTTAGGGACTGGCGGGGTAGCTCTGGGGCCAACGTCCTGACTTTC.

The chain has TRBV12-3 or TRBV12-4 and TRBJ1-5; D gene ambiguous. The CDR3 spans 12 residues. Between the trimmed V and J ends, which lost 6 bases and 4 bases, there was a span of 7 bases. The CDR3 DNA is TGTGCCAGCAGAAGCCTTAATCAGCCCCAGCATTTT. It codes for CASRSLNQPQHF.

The J gene is TRBJ2-7, the V gene TRBV6-2 or TRBV6-3, with 8 bases aligning to TRBD1. The J segment lost 9 bases and the V segment lost 2 bases, leaving 6 bases of the junction unmatched. The CDR3 runs 13 residues. Germline-derived CDR1 and CDR2 are MNHEY and SVGEGT. This chain's CDR3 is CASSYQHRGVQYF. CDR3 coding DNA: TGTGCCAGCAGTTACCAGCACAGGGGGGTGCAGTACTTC.

The V gene is TRBV4-1, the J gene TRBJ2-1, with 10 bases identical to TRBD1. V shed 4 bases, J shed 6 bases, and the junction held 9 bases outside the gene matches. The CDR3 is 16 amino acids. Germline CDR1 and CDR2: MGHRA and YSYEKL. Here the CDR3 DNA reads TGCGCCAGCAGCCCCTGGGCGGACAGGGGGGGCAATGAGCAGTTCTTC. Its protein is CASSPWADRGGNEQFF.

Written as DNA, the CDR3 is TGCGCCAGCAGCCCAGGGTCTCGGAACACCGGGGAGCTGTTTTTT. It encodes CASSPGSRNTGELFF. The chain carries TRBV5-1 and TRBJ2-2; a possible D gene is TRBD1 (5 bases). The CDR3 consists of 15 residues. The germline V and J ends were trimmed by 4 bases and 1 base, with 11 bases remaining between them. The V gene's germline CDR1 is SGHRS and CDR2 YFSETQ.

The CDR3 region has the DNA TGTGCCAGCAGCCCTAGACTAGCGGGAGGGCCGGGAGAGACCCAGTACTTC. It translates to CASSPRLAGGPGETQYF. The chain is built from TRBV7-8 and TRBJ2-5, with 14 bases fitting TRBD2. Germline V lookup: CDR1 SGHVS, CDR2 FQNEAQ. The CDR3 runs to 17 residues. V lost 5 bases to trimming and J lost 4 bases; unmatched junction nucleotides: 9.

The chain is built from TRBV18 and TRBJ1-3, with 8 nucleotides matching TRBD1. Germline trimming cut 3 bases from V and 0 bases from J; bases unmatched to any gene: 10. The CDR3 contains 18 residues. Germline lookup yields CDR1 KGHSH and CDR2 LQKENI. This chain's CDR3 is CASSPAQWTGYSGNTIYF. CDR3 bases: TGTGCCAGCTCACCCGCCCAGTGGACAGGGTACTCTGGAAACACCATATATTTT.

This clone was observed a few times. In DNA, the CDR3 is TGTGCCAGCAGCTCAGGGGGGATGGCTGGAAACACCATATATTTT. Encoded protein: CASSSGGMAGNTIYF. This chain joins TRBV7-3 and TRBJ1-3; 7 bases map to TRBD1. The trim removed 4 bases at V and 2 bases at J, leaving 5 bases unmatched. Germline assignment: CDR1 SGHTA and CDR2 FQGTGA. The CDR3 spans 15 residues.

In DNA form, the CDR3 reads TGTGCCACCACCCGGGGGGCGGGTCAGCCCCAGCATTTT. Translated: CATTRGAGQPQHF. The rearrangement links TRBV15 to TRBJ1-5; TRBD1 might be the D (6 bases). The germline V gene encodes CDR1 LNHNV and CDR2 YYDKDF (reference sequence). Trimming took 7 bases from V and 6 from J, leaving 13 bases between them. The CDR3 extends over 13 amino acids.

In the case of this clone: Other DNA sequences in this sample translate to the same CDR3. The chain links TRBV6-5 to TRBJ2-7; 8 bases map to TRBD2. V was clipped by 10 bases and J by 6 bases; unmatched bases: 11. Germline V gene data show CDR1 as MNHEY and CDR2 as SVGAGI. The CDR3 totals 13 residues. The CDR3 coding sequence is TGTGCCACGTGGGGGTCGGGGGGGGGCGAGCAGTACTTC. Amino acids: CATWGSGGGEQYF.